This T cell receptor (beta chain) was profiled in a study of shared clonotypes between healthy human individuals. Germline loops: CDR1 LGHNA, CDR2 YNFKEQ. The trim removed 0 bases at V and 4 bases at J, leaving 4 bases unmatched. CDR3 size: 15 residues. The assay was carried out at the deep level. Several immunoSEQ plates held equal portions of the genomic DNA taken from each subset. Scientists sequenced DNA from unsorted PBMC on ten immunoSEQ deep assay plates. Measured with immunoSEQ multiplex PCR; TCRdb has only the in-frame clones, and not every one. The data show approximately 510,000 clones, 75% to 85% seen once.

Specimen: PBMCs. The sequence was collected from a woman aged 40-49 years in good health. Some clones in this sample may be carry-over from other donors' samples. This chain connects TRBV4-2 to TRBJ2-5, with 8 bases matching TRBD2. The CDR3 loop reads CASSQEQRERETQYF. The DNA for the CDR3 is TGTGCCAGCAGCCAAGAACAGCGGGAGCGAGAGACCCAGTACTTC.